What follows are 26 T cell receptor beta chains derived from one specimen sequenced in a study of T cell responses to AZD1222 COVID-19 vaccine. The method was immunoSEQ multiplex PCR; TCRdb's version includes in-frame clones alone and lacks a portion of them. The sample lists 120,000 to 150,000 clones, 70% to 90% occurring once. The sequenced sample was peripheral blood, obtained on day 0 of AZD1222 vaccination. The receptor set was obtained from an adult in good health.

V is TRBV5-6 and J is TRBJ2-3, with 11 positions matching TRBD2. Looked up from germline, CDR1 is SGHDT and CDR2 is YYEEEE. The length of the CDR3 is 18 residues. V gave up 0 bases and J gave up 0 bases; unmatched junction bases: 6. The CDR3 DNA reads TGTGCCAGCAGCTTGGTAACTAGCGGGAGCTCTAGCACAGATACGCAGTATTTT. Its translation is CASSLVTSGSSSTDTQYF.

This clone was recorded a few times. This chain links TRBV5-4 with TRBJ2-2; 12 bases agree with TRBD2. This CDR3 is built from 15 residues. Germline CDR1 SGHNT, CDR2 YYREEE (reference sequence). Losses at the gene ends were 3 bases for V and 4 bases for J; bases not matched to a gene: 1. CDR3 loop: CASSSSGRATGELFF. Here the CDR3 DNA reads TGTGCCAGCAGCTCTAGCGGGAGGGCCACCGGGGAGCTGTTTTTT.

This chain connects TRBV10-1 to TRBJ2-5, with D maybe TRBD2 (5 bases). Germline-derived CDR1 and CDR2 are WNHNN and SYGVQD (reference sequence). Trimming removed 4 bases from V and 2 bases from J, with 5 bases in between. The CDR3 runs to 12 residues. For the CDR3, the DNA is TGCGCCAGCAGTGGGGAGCAAGAGACCCAGTACTTC. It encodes CASSGEQETQYF.

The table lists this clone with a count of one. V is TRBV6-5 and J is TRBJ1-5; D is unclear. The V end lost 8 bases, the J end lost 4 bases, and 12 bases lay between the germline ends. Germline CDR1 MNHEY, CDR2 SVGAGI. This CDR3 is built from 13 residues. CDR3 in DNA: TGTGCCAGCGGAAGAGACGGGAATCAGCCCCAGCATTTT. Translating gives CASGRDGNQPQHF.

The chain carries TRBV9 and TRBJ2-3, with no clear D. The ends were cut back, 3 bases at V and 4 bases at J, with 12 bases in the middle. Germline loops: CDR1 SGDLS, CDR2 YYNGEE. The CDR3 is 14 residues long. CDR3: CASSGPRGADTQYF. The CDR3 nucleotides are TGTGCCAGCAGCGGCCCTCGAGGCGCAGATACGCAGTATTTT. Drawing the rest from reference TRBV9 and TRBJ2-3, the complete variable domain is DSGVTQTPKHLITATGQRVTLRCSPRSGDLSVYWYQQSLDQGLQFLIQYYNGEERAKGNILERFSAQQFPDLHSELNLSSLELGDSALYFCASSGPRGADTQYFGPGTRLTVL.

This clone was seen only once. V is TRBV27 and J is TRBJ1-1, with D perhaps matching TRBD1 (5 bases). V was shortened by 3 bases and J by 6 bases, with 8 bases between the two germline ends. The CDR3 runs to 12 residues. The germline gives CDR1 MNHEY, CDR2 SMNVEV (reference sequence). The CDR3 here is CASSFDRSEAFF. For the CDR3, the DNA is TGTGCCAGCAGTTTCGACAGATCTGAAGCTTTCTTT.

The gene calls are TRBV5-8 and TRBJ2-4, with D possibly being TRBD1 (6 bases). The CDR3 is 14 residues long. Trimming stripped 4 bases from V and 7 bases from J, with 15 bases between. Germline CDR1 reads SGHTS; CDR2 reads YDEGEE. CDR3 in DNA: TGTGCCAGCAGCCCCTGGGGAAGGGGGAACATTCAGTACTTC. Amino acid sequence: CASSPWGRGNIQYF.

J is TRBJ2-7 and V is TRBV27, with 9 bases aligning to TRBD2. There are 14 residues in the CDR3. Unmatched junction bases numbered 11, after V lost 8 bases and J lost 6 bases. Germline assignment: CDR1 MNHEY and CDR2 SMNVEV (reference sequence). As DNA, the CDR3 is TGTGCCAGCGGACTGGCCCGGACTAGCGTCGAGCAGTACTTC. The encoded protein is CASGLARTSVEQYF.

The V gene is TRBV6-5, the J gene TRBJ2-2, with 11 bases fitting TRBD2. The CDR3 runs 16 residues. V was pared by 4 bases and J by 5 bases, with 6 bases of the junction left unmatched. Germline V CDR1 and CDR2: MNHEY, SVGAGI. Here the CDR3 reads CASSSLTSGVTGELFF. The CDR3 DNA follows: TGTGCCAGCAGTTCCCTGACTAGCGGGGTTACCGGGGAGCTGTTTTTT.

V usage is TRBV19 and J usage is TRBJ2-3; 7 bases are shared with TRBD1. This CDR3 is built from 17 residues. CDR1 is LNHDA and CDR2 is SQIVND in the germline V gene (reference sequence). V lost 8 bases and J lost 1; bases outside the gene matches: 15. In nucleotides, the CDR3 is TGTGCCAGTTCCAACCCACAGGGGTTGTTGGGCACAGATACGCAGTATTTT. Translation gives CASSNPQGLLGTDTQYF.

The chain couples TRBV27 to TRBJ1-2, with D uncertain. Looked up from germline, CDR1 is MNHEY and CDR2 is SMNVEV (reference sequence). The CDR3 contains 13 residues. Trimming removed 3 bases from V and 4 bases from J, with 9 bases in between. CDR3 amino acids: CASSFGVGYGYTF. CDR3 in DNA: TGTGCCAGCAGTTTCGGGGTAGGCTATGGCTACACCTTC.

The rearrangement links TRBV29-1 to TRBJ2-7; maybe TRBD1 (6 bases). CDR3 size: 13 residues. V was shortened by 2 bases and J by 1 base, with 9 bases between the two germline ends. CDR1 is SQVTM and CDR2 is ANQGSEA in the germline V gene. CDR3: CSVERTDSYEQYF. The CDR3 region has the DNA TGCAGCGTTGAACGGACAGATTCCTACGAGCAGTACTTC.

This chain's CDR3 is CASSLGTGSGQPQHF. The CDR3 DNA is TGCGCCAGCAGCTTGGGAACAGGGAGTGGTCAGCCCCAGCATTTT. The J gene is TRBJ1-5, the V gene TRBV5-1; D may be TRBD1 (6 bases). Germline CDR1 SGHRS, CDR2 YFSETQ. V was pared by 0 bases and J by 6 bases, with 13 bases between. The CDR3 runs to 15 residues.

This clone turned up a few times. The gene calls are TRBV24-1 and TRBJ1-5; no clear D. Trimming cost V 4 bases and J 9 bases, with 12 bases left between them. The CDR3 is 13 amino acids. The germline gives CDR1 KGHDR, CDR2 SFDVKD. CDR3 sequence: CATSDLGPRPQHF. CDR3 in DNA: TGTGCCACCAGTGACCTGGGTCCGCGGCCCCAGCATTTT.

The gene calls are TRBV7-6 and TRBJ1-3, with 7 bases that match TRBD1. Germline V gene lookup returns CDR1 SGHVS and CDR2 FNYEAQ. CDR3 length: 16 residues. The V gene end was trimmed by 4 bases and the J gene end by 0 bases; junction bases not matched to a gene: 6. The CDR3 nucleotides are TGTGCCAGCAGCTACCGATCAGGGGGCTCTGGAAACACCATATATTTT. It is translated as CASSYRSGGSGNTIYF.

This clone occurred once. The CDR3 here is CASRDRGYEQYF. The CDR3 DNA reads as TGTGCCAGCCGTGACAGGGGCTACGAGCAGTACTTC. The chain combines TRBV5-4 with TRBJ2-7; 8 bases are shared with TRBD1. From germline, CDR1 is SGHNT and CDR2 YYREEE (reference sequence). This CDR3 is 12 amino acids long. The ends lost 7 bases at V and 3 bases at J; junction bases unmatched: 3.

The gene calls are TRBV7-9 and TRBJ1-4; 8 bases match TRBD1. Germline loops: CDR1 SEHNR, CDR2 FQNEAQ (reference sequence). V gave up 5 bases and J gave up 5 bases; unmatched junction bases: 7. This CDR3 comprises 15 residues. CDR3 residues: CASSPRTGPNEKLFF. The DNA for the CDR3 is TGTGCCAGCAGCCCCCGGACAGGGCCGAATGAAAAACTGTTTTTT.

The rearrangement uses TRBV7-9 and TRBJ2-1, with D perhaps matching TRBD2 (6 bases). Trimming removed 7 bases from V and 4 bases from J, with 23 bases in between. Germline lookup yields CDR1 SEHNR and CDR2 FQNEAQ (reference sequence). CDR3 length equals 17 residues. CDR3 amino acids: CASNLLGRPHSYNEQFF. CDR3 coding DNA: TGTGCCAGCAACCTATTGGGGAGGCCCCACTCTTACAATGAGCAGTTCTTC.

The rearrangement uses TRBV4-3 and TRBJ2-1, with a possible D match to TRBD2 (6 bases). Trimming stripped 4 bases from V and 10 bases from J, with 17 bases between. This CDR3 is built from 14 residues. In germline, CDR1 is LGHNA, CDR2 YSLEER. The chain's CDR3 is CASSPGDSGGEQFF. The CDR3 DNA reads TGCGCCAGCAGCCCCGGTGACTCCGGGGGAGAGCAGTTCTTC.

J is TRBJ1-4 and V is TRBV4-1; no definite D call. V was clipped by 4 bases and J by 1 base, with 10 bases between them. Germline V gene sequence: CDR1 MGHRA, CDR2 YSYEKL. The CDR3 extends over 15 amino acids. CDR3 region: CASSPAGGTNEKLFF. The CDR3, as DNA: TGCGCCAGCAGCCCGGCGGGCGGAACTAATGAAAAACTGTTTTTT.

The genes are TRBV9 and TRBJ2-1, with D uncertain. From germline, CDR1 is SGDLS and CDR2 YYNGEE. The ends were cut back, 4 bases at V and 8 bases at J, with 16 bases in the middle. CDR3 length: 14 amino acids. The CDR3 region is CASSSMKNVDEQFF. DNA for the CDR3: TGTGCCAGCAGCTCGATGAAAAACGTCGATGAGCAGTTCTTC.

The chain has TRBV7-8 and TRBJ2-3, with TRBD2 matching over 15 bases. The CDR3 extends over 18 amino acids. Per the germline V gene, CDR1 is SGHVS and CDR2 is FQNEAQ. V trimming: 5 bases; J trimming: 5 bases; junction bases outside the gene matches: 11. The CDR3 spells CASSPPQGLAGGVDTQYF. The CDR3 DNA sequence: TGTGCCAGCAGCCCCCCCCAGGGACTAGCGGGAGGTGTAGATACGCAGTATTTT.

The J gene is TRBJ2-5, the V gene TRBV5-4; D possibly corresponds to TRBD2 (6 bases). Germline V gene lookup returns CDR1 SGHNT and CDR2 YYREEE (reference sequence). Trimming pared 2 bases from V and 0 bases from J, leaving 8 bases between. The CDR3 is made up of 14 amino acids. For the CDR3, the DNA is TGTGCCAGCAGCTTTGGGGGGTACCAAGAGACCCAGTACTTC. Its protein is CASSFGGYQETQYF. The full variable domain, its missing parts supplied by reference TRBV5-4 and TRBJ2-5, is ETGVTQSPTHLIKTRGQQVTLRCSSQSGHNTVSWYQQALGQGPQFIFQYYREEENGRGNFPPRFSGLQFPNYSSELNVNALELDDSALYLCASSFGGYQETQYFGPGTRLLVL.

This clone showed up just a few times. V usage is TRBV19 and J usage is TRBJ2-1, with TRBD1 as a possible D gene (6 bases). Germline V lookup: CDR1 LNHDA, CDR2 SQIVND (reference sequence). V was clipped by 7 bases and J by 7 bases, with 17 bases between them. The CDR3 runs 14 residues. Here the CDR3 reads CASTQAGVRNEQFF. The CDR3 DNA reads TGTGCCAGTACTCAAGCAGGGGTCAGGAATGAGCAGTTCTTC.

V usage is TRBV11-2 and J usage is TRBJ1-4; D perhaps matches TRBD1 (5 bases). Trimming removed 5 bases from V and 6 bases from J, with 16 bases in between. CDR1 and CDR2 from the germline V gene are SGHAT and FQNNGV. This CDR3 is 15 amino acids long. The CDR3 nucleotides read TGTGCCAGCAGCCCCGGACGGAGGGGCGATGAAAAACTGTTTTTT. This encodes CASSPGRRGDEKLFF.

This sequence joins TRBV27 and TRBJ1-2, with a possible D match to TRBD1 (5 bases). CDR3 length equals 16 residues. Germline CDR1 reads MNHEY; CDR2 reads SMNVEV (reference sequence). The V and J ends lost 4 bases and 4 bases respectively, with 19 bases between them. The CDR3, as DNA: TGTGCCAGCAGTTCGCTTCCCGGGACGGCCATCTATGGCTACACCTTC. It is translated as CASSSLPGTAIYGYTF.